This T cell receptor (beta chain) was obtained from a study of early T cells in non-severe SARS-CoV-2 infection. About the research overall: Chains from this unsorted whole-blood bulk RNA could not be paired.

The germline V and J ends were trimmed by 0 bases and 4 bases, with 13 bases remaining between them. Germline values: CDR1 LNHNV, CDR2 YYDKDF (reference sequence). The CDR3 covers 16 residues. In the library, individual cDNA molecules carried attached unique molecular identifiers. Via MiXCR, TCRdb re-called the 5' RACE reads, giving one row per CDR3 protein. The table lists around 71,000 distinct CDR3 sequences, about 14% of them singletons. General study findings and limits: A preference for anti-spike CD8 responses marked VDJdb matching, which missed private and CD4 specificities.

In regard to this clonotype: Its target is unknown.

The sequenced sample was whole blood, obtained at baseline. The origin of this receptor is an adult who was a healthcare worker with PCR-confirmed SARS-CoV-2 infection or an uninfected control (not recorded which). J is TRBJ2-1 and V is TRBV15; possibly TRBD2 for D (6 bases). CDR3 amino acids: CATSRDGEDFYNEQFF. DNA for the CDR3: TGTGCCACCAGCAGAGATGGGGAGGACTTTTACAATGAGCAGTTCTTC.